The TCR beta chain under discussion was sequenced for a study of shared clonotypes between healthy human individuals. On the study more broadly: The donor group consisted of a couple of women and three men, aged 18 to 49. Used for every donor were three CD4 naive, three CD4 memory, two CD8 naive and one CD8 memory plate. Study observations and caveats: The researchers took only blood, and tissue repertoires probably look different.

In the case of this clone: Antigen: not known.

Naive CD8 cells, CD45RO-negative and positively selected for CCR7, excluded terminally differentiated effector memory CD45RA+ cells. Among the donors, all were Caucasian adults who lived in Nashville, Tennessee. Produced via immunoSEQ multiplex PCR; TCRdb's table is partial and in-frame only. The sample records over 800,000 clones, 90% to 95% being singletons. The CDR3 is 12 residues long. Per germline, CDR1 GTSNPN and CDR2 SVGIG (reference sequence). This receptor was identified in a young man in good health. Sequencing was carried out using naive CD8+ T cells sorted from blood. The chain has TRBV30 and TRBJ2-3; 8 bases map to TRBD1. The CDR3 is CARTGSTDTQYF. In DNA, the CDR3 is TGTGCAAGGACAGGGAGCACAGATACGCAGTATTTT.